The T cell receptor (beta chain) under discussion was sequenced for a study of cytomegalovirus exposure and HLA in healthy donors. Clones were sequenced by immunoSEQ multiplex PCR, and TCRdb holds only the in-frame ones, with some missing. The sample includes about 160,000 clones, 86% of them seen just once. Study-level results: The finding came from a later analysis; first-cohort TCR clusters tended to co-occur in the 110 or so validation repertoires. TCR sequences were mostly rare, though some public TCRs occurred in many donors.

Trimming took off 6 bases at V and 1 base at J, with 15 bases between the two ends. Germline CDR1 reads LNHDA; CDR2 reads SQIVND (reference sequence). This CDR3 region has 15 residues. On this clone: Its antigen is still unknown.

V is TRBV19 and J is TRBJ1-1, with unresolved D. This sequence was found in a woman aged 25 to 39 in good health and CMV-seronegative. Sample: PBMCs. The CDR3: CASSHRPNRNTEAFF. The CDR3 bases are TGTGCCAGTAGCCATCGACCGAACAGGAACACTGAAGCTTTCTTT. The complete variable domain, with remaining parts taken from reference TRBV19 and TRBJ1-1, reads DGGITQSPKYLFRKEGQNVTLSCEQNLNHDAMYWYRQDPGQGLRLIYYSQIVNDFQKGDIAEGYSVSREKKESFPLTVTSAQKNPTAFYLCASSHRPNRNTEAFFGQGTRLTVV.